The 10 T cell receptor beta chains listed next were all sequenced from one sample in a study of blood T cell repertoires in COVID-19. TCRdb's copy holds only in-frame clones and misses some; the assay was immunoSEQ multiplex PCR. Among around 69,000 clones listed, 86% were seen once. Sequencing was performed on peripheral blood. Every receptor here comes from a man aged 50 to 59 with active COVID-19.

The V gene is TRBV19, the J gene TRBJ1-2; TRBD1 is a possible D gene (5 bases). The V gene's germline CDR1 is LNHDA and CDR2 SQIVND (reference sequence). The V and J ends lost 1 base and 8 bases respectively, with 14 bases between them. CDR3 length: 14 amino acids. The CDR3 is CASSIVGTPTGYTF. For the CDR3, the DNA is TGTGCCAGTAGTATAGTGGGGACTCCTACGGGCTACACCTTC.

The chain has TRBV5-1 and TRBJ2-1; the match to TRBD1 covers 9 bases. The CDR3 totals 15 residues. The V gene's germline CDR1 is SGHRS and CDR2 YFSETQ. V trimming: 0 bases; J trimming: 9 bases; junction bases outside the gene matches: 7. CDR3 DNA: TGCGCCAGCAGCTTGGACAGGGGGCCAGGTAGTGAGCAGTTCTTC. Protein: CASSLDRGPGSEQFF.

The chain couples TRBV5-1 to TRBJ2-3; 11 positions match TRBD2. Losses at the gene ends were 2 bases for V and 1 base for J; bases not matched to a gene: 3. The CDR3 totals 16 residues. CDR1 is SGHRS and CDR2 is YFSETQ in the germline V gene. The CDR3 DNA reads as TGCGCCAGCAGCTTAACTAGCGGGAGCGGCACAGATACGCAGTATTTT. Translation gives CASSLTSGSGTDTQYF. The full variable domain, in which reference TRBV5-1 and TRBJ2-3 provide the parts outside the CDR3, is KAGVTQTPRYLIKTRGQQVTLSCSPISGHRSVSWYQQTPGQGLQFLFEYFSETQRNKGNFPGRFSGRQFSNSRSEMNVSTLELGDSALYLCASSLTSGSGTDTQYFGPGTRLTVL.

The chain carries TRBV10-1 and TRBJ2-3; perhaps TRBD1 as D (5 bases). V was shortened by 3 bases and J by 4 bases, with 20 bases between the two germline ends. Germline CDR1 and CDR2: WNHNN and SYGVQD (reference sequence). The CDR3 loop spans 17 amino acids. In nucleotides, the CDR3 is TGCGCCAGCAGTGATTCCATCAGGGCCGACGGCGCAGATACGCAGTATTTT. It yields the protein CASSDSIRADGADTQYF.

The chain uses TRBV15 and TRBJ1-5; D gene uncertain. The CDR3 loop spans 13 amino acids. Looked up from germline, CDR1 is LNHNV and CDR2 is YYDKDF (reference sequence). The germline V and J ends were trimmed by 0 bases and 4 bases, with 4 bases remaining between them. CDR3 sequence: CATSRDRNQPQHF. CDR3 bases: TGTGCCACCAGCAGAGACCGTAATCAGCCCCAGCATTTT.

The chain combines TRBV5-1 with TRBJ2-1; D remains unclear. Germline V lookup: CDR1 SGHRS, CDR2 YFSETQ. The CDR3 runs 17 residues. V was cut by 0 bases and J by 5 bases, with 18 bases left in between. The CDR3 is CASSLEVFLAPDNEQFF. The CDR3 nucleotides are TGCGCCAGCAGCTTGGAAGTTTTTTTAGCCCCCGACAATGAGCAGTTCTTC.

V gene TRBV24-1 combines with J gene TRBJ1-1, with a weak D call TRBD1 (5 bases). CDR1 is KGHDR and CDR2 is SFDVKD in the germline V gene. The CDR3 contains 16 residues. Trimming removed 0 bases at V and 7 bases at J, with 17 bases between. CDR3 protein: CATSDLIAGWGVEAFF. The CDR3 DNA follows: TGTGCCACCAGTGATTTGATTGCGGGATGGGGGGTTGAAGCTTTCTTT.

This chain links TRBV3-1 (or the pseudogene TRBV3-2) with TRBJ2-1, with 7 bases aligning to TRBD1. Trimming removed 4 bases from V and 5 bases from J; junction bases left unmatched: 8. Looked up from germline, CDR1 is LGHDT and CDR2 is YNNKEL (reference sequence). The CDR3 has 15 residues. CDR3 loop: CASSRRGSKDNEQFF. The CDR3 nucleotides read TGTGCCAGCAGCCGCAGGGGGTCGAAGGACAATGAGCAGTTCTTC.

V gene TRBV21-1 combines with J gene TRBJ2-7; no check of the table's D call, TRBD1, against the DNA was made. TRBV21-1 is a pseudogene segment. This CDR3 is 15 amino acids long. CDR3 protein: CASSNRGQGWYEQYV. Here the CDR3 DNA reads TGTGCCAGCAGCAATAGGGGACAGGGATGGTACGAGCAGTACGTC.

The chain recombines TRBV24-1 with TRBJ2-5; TRBD1 matches at 12 bases. Germline V gene lookup returns CDR1 KGHDR and CDR2 SFDVKD. V lost 3 bases to trimming and J lost 3 bases; unmatched junction nucleotides: 4. CDR3 length equals 16 residues. CDR3 bases: TGTGCCACCAGTGATGCCGGGACAGGGGGCGAAGAGACCCAGTACTTC. It is translated as CATSDAGTGGEETQYF.